This TCR beta chain was observed in a study of graft-versus-host responses after intestinal transplantation. Study background: Every one of the recipients received anti-thymocyte globulin induction and afterwards took tacrolimus and steroids for 3 to 4 years.

For this clone: The antigen is undetermined.

Whole-study results and caveats: After transplant, early declines in HvG clones were associated with peak levels of circulating GvH clones.

The method was immunoSEQ multiplex PCR; TCRdb's version includes in-frame clones alone and lacks a portion of them. The table lists 40,000 or so clones, about nine tenths of them singletons. Researchers processed graft tissue to release intraepithelial and lamina propria lymphocytes. Per germline, CDR1 SGHDN and CDR2 FVKESK. Losses at the gene ends were 3 bases for V and 2 bases for J; bases not matched to a gene: 9. The CDR3 extends over 17 amino acids. V and J are TRBV14 and TRBJ2-2; 7 bases are a match to TRBD2. The sequences come from ileum tissue, collected 200 to 210 days after intestinal transplant. This receptor was taken from a human patient who received an intestinal transplant, so some T cells may come from the graft donor. CDR3 in amino acids: CASSHGATSLNTGELFF. DNA for the CDR3: TGTGCCAGCAGCCACGGGGCGACTAGCCTTAACACCGGGGAGCTGTTTTTT.